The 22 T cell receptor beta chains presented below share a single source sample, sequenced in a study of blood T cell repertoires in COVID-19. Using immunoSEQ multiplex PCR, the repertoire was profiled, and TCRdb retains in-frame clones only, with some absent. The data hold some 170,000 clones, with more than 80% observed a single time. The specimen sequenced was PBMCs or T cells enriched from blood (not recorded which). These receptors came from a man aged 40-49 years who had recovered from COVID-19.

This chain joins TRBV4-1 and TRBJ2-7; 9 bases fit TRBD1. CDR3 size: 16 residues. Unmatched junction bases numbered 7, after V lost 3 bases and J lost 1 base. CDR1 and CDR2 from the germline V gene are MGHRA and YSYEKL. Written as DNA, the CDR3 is TGCGCCAGCAGCCATCCGTCCGGGACAGGGTCCTACGAGCAGTACTTC. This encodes CASSHPSGTGSYEQYF.

This chain's CDR3 is CASSQGLADTYEQYF. For the CDR3, the DNA is TGTGCCAGCAGCCAGGGACTAGCGGATACCTACGAGCAGTACTTC. J is TRBJ2-7 and V is TRBV3-1 (or the pseudogene TRBV3-2), with TRBD2 matching 11 bases. With 3 bases clipped from V and 2 bases from J, the junction kept 3 bases outside the gene matches. The CDR3 has 15 amino acids. CDR1 and CDR2 from the germline V gene are LGHDT and YNNKEL (reference sequence).

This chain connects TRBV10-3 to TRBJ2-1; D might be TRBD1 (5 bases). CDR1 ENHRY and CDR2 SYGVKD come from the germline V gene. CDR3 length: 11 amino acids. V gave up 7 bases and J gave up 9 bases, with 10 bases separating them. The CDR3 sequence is CAIKGIGEQFF. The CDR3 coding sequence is TGTGCCATCAAGGGGATAGGTGAGCAGTTCTTC.

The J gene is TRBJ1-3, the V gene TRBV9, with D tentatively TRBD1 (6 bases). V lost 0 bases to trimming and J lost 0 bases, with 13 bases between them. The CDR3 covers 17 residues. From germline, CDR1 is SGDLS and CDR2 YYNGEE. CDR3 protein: CASSVGGRGSSGNTIYF. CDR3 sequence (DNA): TGTGCCAGCAGCGTAGGGGGTAGGGGGAGCTCTGGAAACACCATATATTTT.

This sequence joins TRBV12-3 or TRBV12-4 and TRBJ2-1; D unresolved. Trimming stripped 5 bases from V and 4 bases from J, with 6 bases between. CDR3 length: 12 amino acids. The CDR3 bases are TGTGCCAGCAGTCCCGGTTACAATGAGCAGTTCTTC. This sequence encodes CASSPGYNEQFF.

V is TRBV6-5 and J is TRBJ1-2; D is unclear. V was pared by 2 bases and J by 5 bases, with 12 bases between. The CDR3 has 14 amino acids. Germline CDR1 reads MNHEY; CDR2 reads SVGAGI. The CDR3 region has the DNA TGTGCCAGCAGTTACGGGGAGAGGGCGTATGGCTACACCTTC. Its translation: CASSYGERAYGYTF.

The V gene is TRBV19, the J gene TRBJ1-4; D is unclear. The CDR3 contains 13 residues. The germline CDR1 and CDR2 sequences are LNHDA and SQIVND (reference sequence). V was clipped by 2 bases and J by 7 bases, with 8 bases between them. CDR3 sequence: CASSILLAEKLFF. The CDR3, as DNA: TGTGCCAGTAGTATACTCCTGGCTGAAAAACTGTTTTTT.

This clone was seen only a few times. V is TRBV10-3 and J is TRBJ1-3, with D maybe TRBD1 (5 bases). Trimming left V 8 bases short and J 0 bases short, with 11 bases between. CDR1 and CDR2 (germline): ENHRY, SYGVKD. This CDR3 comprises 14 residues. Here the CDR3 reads CAISVTDSGNTIYF. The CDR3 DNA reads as TGTGCCATCTCGGTGACAGACTCTGGAAACACCATATATTTT.

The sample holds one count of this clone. This chain's CDR3 is CASSDSTSGRRLGNEQFF. CDR3 bases: TGCGCCAGCAGTGATTCGACTAGCGGGAGGAGGTTAGGCAATGAGCAGTTCTTC. This chain joins TRBV10-1 and TRBJ2-1, with 13 bases aligning to TRBD2. The CDR3 is made up of 18 amino acids. Trimming at V came to 3 bases and at J to 6 bases, leaving 11 bases not matched to a gene. The germline V gene encodes CDR1 WNHNN and CDR2 SYGVQD (reference sequence).

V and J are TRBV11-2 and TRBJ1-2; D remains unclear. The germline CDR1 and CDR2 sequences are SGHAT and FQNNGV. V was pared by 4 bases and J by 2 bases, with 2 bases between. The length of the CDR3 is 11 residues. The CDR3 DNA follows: TGTGCCAGCAGCTCGAACTATGGCTACACCTTC. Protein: CASSSNYGYTF.

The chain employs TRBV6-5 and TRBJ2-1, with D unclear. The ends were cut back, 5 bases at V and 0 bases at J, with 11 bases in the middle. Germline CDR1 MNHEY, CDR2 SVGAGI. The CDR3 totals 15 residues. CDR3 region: CASSRSPNSYNEQFF. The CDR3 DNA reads TGTGCCAGCAGTCGAAGCCCTAACTCCTACAATGAGCAGTTCTTC.

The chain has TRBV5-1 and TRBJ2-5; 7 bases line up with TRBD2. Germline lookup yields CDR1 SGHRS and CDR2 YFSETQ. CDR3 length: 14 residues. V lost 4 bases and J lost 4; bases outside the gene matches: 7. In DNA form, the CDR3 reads TGCGCCAGCAGCCGGACTAGTAGGCGAGAGACCCAGTACTTC. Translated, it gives CASSRTSRRETQYF.

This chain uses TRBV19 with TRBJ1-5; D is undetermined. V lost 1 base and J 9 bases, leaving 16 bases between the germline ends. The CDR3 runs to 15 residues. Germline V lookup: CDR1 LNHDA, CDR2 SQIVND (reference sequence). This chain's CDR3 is CASSIGQSQAGPQHF. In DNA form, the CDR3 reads TGTGCCAGTAGTATAGGTCAGTCCCAGGCCGGGCCCCAGCATTTT. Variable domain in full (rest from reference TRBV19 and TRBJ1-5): DGGITQSPKYLFRKEGQNVTLSCEQNLNHDAMYWYRQDPGQGLRLIYYSQIVNDFQKGDIAEGYSVSREKKESFPLTVTSAQKNPTAFYLCASSIGQSQAGPQHFGDGTRLSIL.

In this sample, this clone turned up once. The CDR3, as DNA: TGTGCCAGTAGTTCAGTGACAGGGACCGTTCAGTACTTC. It is translated as CASSSVTGTVQYF. The chain recombines TRBV19 with TRBJ2-4, with 7 bases matching TRBD1. V lost 5 bases to trimming and J lost 11 bases; unmatched junction nucleotides: 9. Germline V gene sequence: CDR1 LNHDA, CDR2 SQIVND (reference sequence). The CDR3 contains 13 residues. Using reference TRBV19 and TRBJ2-4 for the parts outside the CDR3, the full variable domain is DGGITQSPKYLFRKEGQNVTLSCEQNLNHDAMYWYRQDPGQGLRLIYYSQIVNDFQKGDIAEGYSVSREKKESFPLTVTSAQKNPTAFYLCASSSVTGTVQYFGAGTRLSVL.

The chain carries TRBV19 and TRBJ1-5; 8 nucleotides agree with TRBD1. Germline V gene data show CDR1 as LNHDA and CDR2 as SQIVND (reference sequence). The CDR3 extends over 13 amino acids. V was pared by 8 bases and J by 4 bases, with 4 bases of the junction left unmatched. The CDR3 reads CASCTGGNQPQHF. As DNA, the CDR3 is TGTGCCAGTTGTACAGGGGGTAATCAGCCCCAGCATTTT.

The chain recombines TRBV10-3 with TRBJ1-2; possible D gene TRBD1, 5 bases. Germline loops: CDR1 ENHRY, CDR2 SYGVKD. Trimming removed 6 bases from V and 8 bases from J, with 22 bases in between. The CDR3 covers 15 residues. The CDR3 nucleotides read TGTGCCATCAGCCCGGGGGGAAGGGAAGGTGTGGGCTACACCTTC. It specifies CAISPGGREGVGYTF.

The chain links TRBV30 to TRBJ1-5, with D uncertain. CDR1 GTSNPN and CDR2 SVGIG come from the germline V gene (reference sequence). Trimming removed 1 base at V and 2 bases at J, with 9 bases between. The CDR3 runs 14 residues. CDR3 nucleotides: TGTGCCTGGAGTGAGGCCCAGGGCAATCAGCCCCAGCATTTT. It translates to CAWSEAQGNQPQHF.

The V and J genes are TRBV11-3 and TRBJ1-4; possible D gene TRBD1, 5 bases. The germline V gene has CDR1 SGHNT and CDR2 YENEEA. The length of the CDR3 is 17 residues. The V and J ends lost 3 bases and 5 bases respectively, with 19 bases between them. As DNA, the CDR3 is TGTGCCAGCAGCTTTCTGGGGTTTCGCGGGGCAAATGAAAAACTGTTTTTT. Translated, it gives CASSFLGFRGANEKLFF.

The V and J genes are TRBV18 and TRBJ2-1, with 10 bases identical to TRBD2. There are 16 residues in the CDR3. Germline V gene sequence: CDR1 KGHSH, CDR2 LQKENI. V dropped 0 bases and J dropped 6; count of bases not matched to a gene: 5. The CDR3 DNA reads TGTGCCAGCTCACCACCGGGTAGCGGGAGGACCAATGAGCAGTTCTTC. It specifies CASSPPGSGRTNEQFF.

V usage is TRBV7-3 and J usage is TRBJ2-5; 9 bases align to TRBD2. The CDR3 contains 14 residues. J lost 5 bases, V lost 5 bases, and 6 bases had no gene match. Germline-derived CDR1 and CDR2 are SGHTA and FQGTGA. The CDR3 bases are TGTGCCAGCAGCGTGACTAGCGGTGATGAGACCCAGTACTTC. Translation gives CASSVTSGDETQYF.

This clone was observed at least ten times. CDR3 bases: TGTGCCATCAGTGAGCGGGTTCGGCGACAGGGATTCTACACCTTC. It is translated as CAISERVRRQGFYTF. The chain carries TRBV10-3 and TRBJ1-2, with 7 bases aligning to TRBD1. V was pared by 2 bases and J by 10 bases, with 13 bases of the junction left unmatched. The CDR3 length is 15 residues. Germline V gives CDR1 ENHRY, CDR2 SYGVKD.

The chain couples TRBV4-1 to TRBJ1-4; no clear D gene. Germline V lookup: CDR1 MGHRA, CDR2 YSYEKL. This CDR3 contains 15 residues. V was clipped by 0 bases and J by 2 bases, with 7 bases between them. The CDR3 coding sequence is TGCGCCAGCAGCCAAGACTGGGAGACTAATGAAAAACTGTTTTTT. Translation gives CASSQDWETNEKLFF.